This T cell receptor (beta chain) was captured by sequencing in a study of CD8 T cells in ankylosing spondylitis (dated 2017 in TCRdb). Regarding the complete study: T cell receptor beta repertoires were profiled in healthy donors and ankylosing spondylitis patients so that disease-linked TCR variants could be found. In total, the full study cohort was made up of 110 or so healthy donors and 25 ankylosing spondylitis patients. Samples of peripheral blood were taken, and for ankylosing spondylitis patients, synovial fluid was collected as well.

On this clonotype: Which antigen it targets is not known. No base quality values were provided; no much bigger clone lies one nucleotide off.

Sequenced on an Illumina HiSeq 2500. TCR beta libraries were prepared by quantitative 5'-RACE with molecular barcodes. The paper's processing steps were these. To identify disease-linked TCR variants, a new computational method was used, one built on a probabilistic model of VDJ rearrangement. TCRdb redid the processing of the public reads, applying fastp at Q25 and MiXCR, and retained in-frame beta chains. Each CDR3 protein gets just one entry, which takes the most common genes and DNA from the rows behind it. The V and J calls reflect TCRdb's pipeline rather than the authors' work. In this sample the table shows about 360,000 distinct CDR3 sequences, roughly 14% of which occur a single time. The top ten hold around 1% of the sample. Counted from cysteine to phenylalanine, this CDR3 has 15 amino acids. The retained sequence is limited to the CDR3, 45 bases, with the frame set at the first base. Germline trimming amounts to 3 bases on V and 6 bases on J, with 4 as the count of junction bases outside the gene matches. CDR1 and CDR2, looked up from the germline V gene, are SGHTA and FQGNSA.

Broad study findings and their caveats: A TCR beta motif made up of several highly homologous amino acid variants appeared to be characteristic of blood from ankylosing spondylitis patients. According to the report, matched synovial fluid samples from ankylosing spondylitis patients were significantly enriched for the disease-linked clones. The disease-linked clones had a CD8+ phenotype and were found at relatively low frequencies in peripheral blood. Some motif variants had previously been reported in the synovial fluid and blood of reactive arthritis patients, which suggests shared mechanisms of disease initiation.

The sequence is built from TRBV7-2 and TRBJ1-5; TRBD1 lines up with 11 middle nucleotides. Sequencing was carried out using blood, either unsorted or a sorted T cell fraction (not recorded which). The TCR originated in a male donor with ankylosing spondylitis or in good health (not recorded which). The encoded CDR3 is CASSFGQGAGQPQHF. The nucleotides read TGTGCCAGCAGCTTCGGACAGGGGGCAGGTCAGCCCCAGCATTTT.